The clone carrying this T cell receptor beta chain showed up many times. What it recognizes is unknown. These data come from a study of T cells in Graves' hyperthyroidism and ophthalmopathy. Study-wide results and limits: Classification by a 13 V-J model distinguished ophthalmopathy from stable hyperthyroidism.

The TCR beta CDR3 regions underwent amplification using RNA transcripts as the source. During a first-round RT-PCR of the TCR CDR3, the HTBI primer set was used. Using its own MiXCR run on the multiplex PCR reads, TCRdb lists one record per CDR3 protein. Of 100,000 to 140,000 distinct CDR3 sequences in the sample, around a sixth were seen once. Absent ophthalmopathy progression within 18 months defined stable Graves' hyperthyroidism. The V segment lost 0 bases and the J segment 9 bases; nucleotides outside the gene matches: 5. Germline V lookup: CDR1 SNHLY, CDR2 FYNNEI. The CDR3 totals 16 residues. This TCR was sampled from a woman in her fifties or sixties with Graves' hyperthyroidism. The rearrangement uses TRBV2 and TRBJ2-3; TRBD2 agrees at 14 bases. The sample taken for sequencing was blood. CDR3 sequence reads: CASSEAGLAGVDTQYF. CDR3 DNA: TGTGCCAGCAGTGAAGCGGGACTAGCGGGAGTTGACACGCAGTATTTT.